This entry features one TCR beta chain sequence. Antigen unknown. V was trimmed by 5 bases and J by 4 bases, leaving 3 bases between them. Germline assignment: CDR1 SNHLY and CDR2 FYNNEI. This CDR3 has 11 amino acids. The sample is drawn from a study of blood T cells in healthy people across ages. Study-wide results and limits: Measured against age, TCR beta diversity per million T cells decreased in a roughly linear manner.

For the second PCR, which ran for about 7 to 11 cycles, a sample-barcoded 5' primer and a J-beta primer mix were used. Each cDNA molecule received a tag from a template-switch adaptor that had 12 random nucleotides. TCRdb ran MiXCR on the 5' RACE reads and lists one entry per CDR3 protein. Among roughly 730,000 distinct CDR3 sequences listed, approximately 60% were seen once. Every donor provided 9.5 to 10 milliliters of peripheral blood. Isolation per sample recovered at least 7 million PBMCs. The TCR comes from a man between 40 and 49 years old in good health. The sample was blood. The V call is TRBV2, the J call TRBJ1-5; no reliable D call. The CDR3 protein is CASSMNQPQHF. CDR3 bases: TGTGCCAGCAGTATGAATCAGCCCCAGCATTTT.